These 15 T cell receptor beta chains were all obtained from the same sample, sequenced in a study of human T cells and chemical hapten exposure. The time point denotes: patch test 2, 6 weeks after DPC sensitization. The treatment was: therapeutic diphenylcyclopropenone sensitization with weekly scalp DPC. TCRdb reprocessed the RACE reads via MiXCR and lists one record per CDR3 protein. The sample has about 400,000 distinct CDR3 sequences, nearly 6.5% seen once. Material: whole blood, obtained in connection with sensitization to the hapten diphenylcyclopropenone (DPC). These receptors were taken from a young woman with alopecia areata. Some clones in this sample may be carry-over from other donors' samples.

CDR3 sequence (DNA): TGTGCCAGCAGCCCACCAGGGATTCTCTACAATGAGCAGTTCTTC. Protein sequence: CASSPPGILYNEQFF. This chain links TRBV7-2 with TRBJ2-1, with D maybe TRBD1 (5 bases). Germline CDR1 is SGHTA and CDR2 is FQGNSA. Between the trimmed V and J ends, which lost 5 bases and 3 bases, there was a span of 14 bases. The CDR3 sequence is 15 residues long.

This clonotype was counted a few times. V and J are TRBV20-1 and TRBJ2-3; maybe TRBD2 (7 bases). The CDR3 extends over 14 amino acids. Germline-derived CDR1 and CDR2 are DFQATT and SNEGSKA (reference sequence). Deletions cut 5 bases from V and 6 bases from J, with 18 bases between. CDR3 in amino acids: CSAVRKGGPDTQYF. CDR3 bases: TGCAGTGCTGTTAGAAAGGGGGGGCCGGATACGCAGTATTTT.

This clonotype was seen repeatedly, ten times or more. The V and J genes are TRBV4-3 and TRBJ2-7, with 7 bases identical to TRBD2. Germline V gene data show CDR1 as LGHNA and CDR2 as YSLEER. After removal of 0 bases from V and 4 bases from J, the junction contained 9 bases not matched to a gene. The CDR3 spans 16 residues. The CDR3 here is CASSQDAAGTTYEQYF. The CDR3 DNA follows: TGCGCCAGCAGCCAAGATGCGGCAGGGACTACATACGAGCAGTACTTC.

This clonotype was counted a few times. V usage is TRBV5-5 and J usage is TRBJ2-5; no reliable D call. Trimming stripped 4 bases from V and 7 bases from J, with 8 bases between. This CDR3 spans 11 amino acids. Germline CDR1 is SGHKS and CDR2 is YYEKEE (reference sequence). The CDR3 DNA sequence: TGTGCCAGCAGCCTGCTGGTGACCCAGTACTTC. Its translation is CASSLLVTQYF.

There are a few counts of this clonotype. This chain links TRBV6-6 with TRBJ2-3; unclear D gene. V gave up 8 bases and J gave up 2 bases, with 8 bases separating them. The CDR3 is 12 amino acids. Germline V CDR1 and CDR2: MNHNY, SVGAGI (reference sequence). CDR3 protein: CASAATTDTQYF. CDR3 DNA sequence: TGTGCCAGCGCGGCGACCACAGATACGCAGTATTTT.

At least ten counts were recorded for this clonotype. The chain has TRBV12-3 or TRBV12-4 and TRBJ1-5; D is perhaps TRBD1 (6 bases). Trimming pared 5 bases from V and 11 bases from J, leaving 16 bases between. CDR3 size: 13 residues. CDR3 nucleotide sequence: TGTGCCAGCAGTCTTACAGGGTTATGGGCCCAGCATTTT. Amino acids: CASSLTGLWAQHF.

The gene calls are TRBV7-9 and TRBJ1-2; D is uncertain. The CDR3 spans 16 residues. CDR1 and CDR2 from the germline V gene are SEHNR and FQNEAQ (reference sequence). V was clipped by 2 bases and J by 2 bases, with 15 bases between them. This CDR3 reads CASSLYGFPPNYGYTF. CDR3 nucleotides: TGTGCCAGCAGCTTATATGGCTTTCCCCCAAACTATGGCTACACCTTC.

This chain links TRBV7-2 with TRBJ1-1; 7 bases agree with TRBD1. Unmatched junction bases numbered 16, after V lost 4 bases and J lost 5 bases. The CDR3 has 17 amino acids. Per germline, CDR1 SGHTA and CDR2 FQGNSA. As DNA, the CDR3 is TGTGCCAGCAGCTATGGGGGCCAGGGGGTATTTTTTACTGAAGCTTTCTTT. Its translation: CASSYGGQGVFFTEAFF.

This clonotype was detected only a few times. The chain uses TRBV20-1 and TRBJ2-7; tentative D call: TRBD2 (5 bases). V lost 5 bases to trimming and J lost 2 bases, with 16 bases between them. The CDR3 has 14 amino acids. Germline loops: CDR1 DFQATT, CDR2 SNEGSKA (reference sequence). In DNA, the CDR3 is TGCAGTGCTCCTAGGGCGGACTCGGCCTACGAGCAGTACTTC. Translation: CSAPRADSAYEQYF.

This clonotype was found a few times. This rearrangement joins TRBV11-2 to TRBJ2-1, with 13 bases matching TRBD2. CDR3 length: 12 amino acids. With V trimmed by 3 bases and J by 14 bases, 1 base remained unmatched. Germline lookup yields CDR1 SGHAT and CDR2 FQNNGV. The CDR3 region is CASSFGLAGEFF. The CDR3 DNA reads TGTGCCAGCAGCTTCGGACTAGCGGGGGAGTTCTTC.

This clonotype was detected ten times or more. The V gene is TRBV20-1, the J gene TRBJ2-5, with D possibly matching TRBD1 (6 bases). CDR1 is DFQATT, CDR2 SNEGSKA, per germline (reference sequence). V was pared by 3 bases and J by 3 bases, with 8 bases between. The CDR3 totals 12 residues. Here the CDR3 DNA reads TGCAGTGCTAGGGGGGCCAAAGAGACCCAGTACTTC. Its translation: CSARGAKETQYF.

This clonotype was picked up many times. The chain combines TRBV20-1 with TRBJ1-1; maybe TRBD1 (6 bases). Germline V gene lookup returns CDR1 DFQATT and CDR2 SNEGSKA (reference sequence). Trimming cost V 1 base and J 2 bases, with 11 bases left between them. The CDR3 loop spans 14 amino acids. The CDR3 bases are TGCAGTGCTAGAGGGACAGACTACAACACTGAAGCTTTCTTT. It translates to CSARGTDYNTEAFF.

This clonotype has a handful of counts. The chain links TRBV12-3 or TRBV12-4 to TRBJ1-1, with D perhaps TRBD1 (5 bases). The V end lost 5 bases, the J end lost 5 bases, and 12 bases lay between the germline ends. The CDR3 runs to 13 residues. As DNA, the CDR3 is TGTGCCAGCAGTAGGGGCAGTCGGACTGAAGCTTTCTTT. The encoded protein is CASSRGSRTEAFF.

CDR3 bases: TGTGCCAGCGGGAAAGGACCGCCCTACAATGAGCAGTTCTTC. Translated: CASGKGPPYNEQFF. The chain employs TRBV7-2 and TRBJ2-1; D gene unclear. The length of the CDR3 is 14 residues. Germline CDR1 reads SGHTA; CDR2 reads FQGNSA. The V end was cut by 8 bases, the J end by 2 bases, with 13 bases between.

The gene calls are TRBV5-1 and TRBJ2-2; the D gene could be TRBD1 or TRBD2 (6 bases each). The length of the CDR3 is 15 residues. Looked up from germline, CDR1 is SGHRS and CDR2 is YFSETQ. V was shortened by 0 bases and J by 4 bases, with 10 bases between the two germline ends. The CDR3 region has the DNA TGCGCCAGCAGCTTGGCGGGGGCCCTCACCGGGGAGCTGTTTTTT. Its protein product is CASSLAGALTGELFF.